This is a list of T cell receptor beta chains from one sample in a study of blood T cells in healthy people across ages. Via MiXCR, TCRdb re-called the 5' RACE reads, giving one row per CDR3 protein. Of roughly 800,000 distinct CDR3 sequences in the sample, roughly 25% were seen once. This sample was shared with a second study, whose subject was T cells of mothers and their children.

Material for sequencing was blood. The receptors come from a boy younger than 18 in good health. The CDR3 runs from the conserved cysteine through the conserved F or W. A D gene is named only where the DNA matches it firmly. The listing skips clone size in some rows; elsewhere it reads once, few, many or a size class.

D	V	J	size	DNA	CDR3
-	TRBV5-1	TRBJ2-5	-	TGCGCCAGCAGCTTGTCCGGGTCGATGGTGGAGACCCAGTACTTC	CASSLSGSMVETQYF
TRBD1	TRBV6-5	TRBJ2-2	-	TGTGCCACCGCCCCGGGACAGGAGAACACCGGGGAGCTGTTTTTT	CATAPGQENTGELFF
TRBD2	TRBV28	TRBJ2-2	-	TGTGCCAGCAGGCAGGGCGGGAGCGGAACCGGGGAGCTGTTTTTT	CASRQGGSGTGELFF
-	TRBV24-1	TRBJ2-1	few	TGTGCCACCAGTGTCCAATCTGACAATGAGCAGTTCTTC	CATSVQSDNEQFF
TRBD2	TRBV4-1	TRBJ2-5	many	TGCGCCAGCAGCCAAGATTATGGGGGTTCGGCTAGCGGTTTAGAGACCCAGTACTTC	CASSQDYGGSASGLETQYF
TRBD1	TRBV9	TRBJ1-1	few	TGTGCCAGCAGCCCAAGGGACAGGAGCATGAACACTGAAGCTTTCTTT	CASSPRDRSMNTEAFF
-	TRBV20-1	TRBJ2-1	-	TGCAGTGCTCGGACGCCAGGGATTTCCTACAATGAGCAGTTCTTC	CSARTPGISYNEQFF
TRBD1	TRBV27	TRBJ1-1	few	TGTGCCAGCAGTCCGGGAACAGGGGGCAAGTGGGTGAACACTGAAGCTTTCTTT	CASSPGTGGKWVNTEAFF
TRBD2	TRBV10-3	TRBJ2-3	-	TGTGCCATCAGTGTAGTTCTGACGGGAGGAACCACAGATACGCAGTATTTT	CAISVVLTGGTTDTQYF
TRBD2	TRBV4-1	TRBJ2-5	-	TGCGCCAGCAGCCAGACTAGCAGTCAAGAGACCCAGTACTTC	CASSQTSSQETQYF
-	TRBV28	TRBJ2-2	-	TGTGCCAGCCTCCCGGCTCTTACCGGGGAGCTGTTTTTT	CASLPALTGELFF
TRBD2	TRBV20-1	TRBJ2-7	few	TGCAGTGCCCGAACGGCGAGGGGGACTAGCGTAAACGAGCAGTACTTC	CSARTARGTSVNEQYF
-	TRBV24-1	TRBJ2-5	-	TGTGCCCCCTACAGGGCGCCCAAAGAGACCCAGTACTTC	CAPYRAPKETQYF
-	TRBV5-1	TRBJ2-2	few	TGCGCCAGCAGCTTAACGGGGACCAGGAACACCGGGGAGCTGTTTTTT	CASSLTGTRNTGELFF
TRBD2	TRBV7-9	TRBJ2-7	-	TGTGCCAGCAGCTTTAGTATGGGACTAATTAACCGCTCCTACGAGCAGTACTTC	CASSFSMGLINRSYEQYF
-	TRBV20-1	TRBJ1-2	few	TGCAGCAGGTGGGAGGGAAACTATGGCTACACCTTC	CSRWEGNYGYTF
TRBD2	TRBV7-8	TRBJ2-5	-	TGTGCCAGCAGCTTACAACGGGAGGTGACCCAGTACTTC	CASSLQREVTQYF
TRBD2	TRBV29-1	TRBJ2-1	few	TGCAGCGTTGTATTCGGACTAGCGGCGTTTAGTGAGCAGTTCTTC	CSVVFGLAAFSEQFF
-	TRBV3-1	TRBJ2-1	few	TGTGCCAGCAGCCAAGATTCGGGAAACAATGAGCAGTTCTTC	CASSQDSGNNEQFF
-	TRBV5-1	TRBJ2-5	many	TGCGCCAGCAGCCCGGAGGGTCGAATCCAAGAGACCCAGTACTTC	CASSPEGRIQETQYF
-	TRBV4-3	TRBJ2-1	-	TGCGCCAGCAGCCGGACTCATTCTTACTCCTACAATGAGCAGTTCTTC	CASSRTHSYSYNEQFF
-	TRBV4-1	TRBJ2-2	-	TGCGCCAGCAGCCCCAGCGGCTACGGGGAGCCGTTTTTT	CASSPSGYGEPFF
TRBD2	TRBV11-2	TRBJ2-1	-	TGTGCCAGCAACGAACTAGCGGGAGTGAGTGAGCAGTTCTTC	CASNELAGVSEQFF
TRBD2	TRBV5-5	TRBJ2-1	-	TGTGCCAGCAGCACCTCCGGGGGGAAAAAGGACAATGAGCAGTTCTTC	CASSTSGGKKDNEQFF
-	TRBV4-3	TRBJ1-1	few	TGCGCCAGCAGCCAAGATTTTATGTTCGGTAACACTGAAGCTTTCTTT	CASSQDFMFGNTEAFF
TRBD1	TRBV7-9	TRBJ1-1	few	TGTGCCAGCAGCCCCGGGACAGGGTTCATAGCTTTCTTT	CASSPGTGFIAFF
-	TRBV6-1	TRBJ1-1	-	TGTGCCAGCAGTGAGAGAGGGGTTGCCACTGAAGCTTTCTTT	CASSERGVATEAFF
-	TRBV6-5	TRBJ1-2	-	TGTGCCAGCAGTTACCTGATGGGGGATGGCTACACCTTC	CASSYLMGDGYTF
-	TRBV4-3	TRBJ2-3	-	TGCGCCAGCAGCCAAGGCCCGAGGGACCCATCAGATACGCAGTATTTT	CASSQGPRDPSDTQYF
-	TRBV5-1	TRBJ2-5	-	TGCGCCAGCTCCCGGGGGACAGAGCTATGGGAGACCCAGTACTTC	CASSRGTELWETQYF
-	TRBV7-6	TRBJ2-3	few	TGTGCCAGCAGCTTTAGTATGGGCGCGGATACGCAGTATTTT	CASSFSMGADTQYF
TRBD2	TRBV7-9	TRBJ2-5	-	TGTGCCAGCAGCTCGCCCTCCGGGACTAGCGGGAGGTTGGGAGAGACCCAGTACTTC	CASSSPSGTSGRLGETQYF
-	TRBV20-1	TRBJ1-1	few	TGCAGTGCGGACGAGGGGGTCATGAACACTGAAGCTTTCTTT	CSADEGVMNTEAFF
TRBD2	TRBV20-1	TRBJ2-1	few	TGCAGTGCTTTGATGACTAGCGGGAGGGCCTCCTACAATGAGCAGTTCTTC	CSALMTSGRASYNEQFF
-	TRBV6-1	TRBJ2-5	-	TGTGCCAGCAGTGAATGGAGGAGAGAACAAGAGACCCAGTACTTC	CASSEWRREQETQYF
-	TRBV9	TRBJ1-6	-	TGTGCCAGCAGCCCAAGGACGGGGGATGGTTCACCCCTCCACTTT	CASSPRTGDGSPLHF